The clone carrying this T cell receptor (beta chain) was detected a few times. Produced via immunoSEQ multiplex PCR; TCRdb's table is partial and in-frame only. The sample shows approximately 240,000 clones, nearly 85% of them seen only once. Recruited during active infection, patients (from Seattle) were subsequently followed longitudinally. These data are taken from a study of blood T cell repertoires in COVID-19. Study-wide context: Acute and convalescent COVID-19 specimens originated in the United States, Italy and Spain. PBMCs, B-cell-depleted T cells, or T cells provided the cDNA or gDNA that made up the material.

V dropped 2 bases and J dropped 0 bases, with 17 bases sitting between them. In germline, CDR1 is SGHTA, CDR2 FQGNSA. There are 18 residues in the CDR3. Sequenced: peripheral blood. This chain joins TRBV7-2 and TRBJ1-3, with a possible D match to TRBD1 (6 bases). This sequence was found in a woman under 40 with COVID-19, enrolled during active disease. The CDR3 sequence is CASSLRPTRDTSGNTIYF. CDR3 DNA: TGTGCCAGCAGCTTAAGGCCCACACGGGACACCTCTGGAAACACCATATATTTT.